This TCR beta chain derives from a study of blood T cell repertoires in COVID-19. The wider study: Sites in the United States, Italy and Spain provided acute and convalescent COVID-19 samples. PBMCs, B-cell-depleted T cells, or T cells provided the cDNA or gDNA that made up the material.

The CDR3 is made up of 14 amino acids. Germline V lookup: CDR1 WSHSY, CDR2 SAAADI. The trim removed 5 bases at V and 7 bases at J, leaving 7 bases unmatched. Original analysis: Reference gene primer amplification in the assay estimated nucleated cell counts. This table comes from immunoSEQ multiplex PCR, and its TCRdb copy is limited to in-frame clones, with some not included. V, J and clone size are taken as reported in that table, and D and trimming were inferred from the DNA itself. Seen here are some 55,000 clones, approximately 80% observed once, and the top ten hold 43%. The sequencing sample was made of peripheral blood. The rearrangement joins TRBV10-2 to TRBJ1-4, with TRBD1 matching 7 bases. The TCR originated in a man in his sixties or seventies with active or convalescent COVID-19. CDR3 DNA sequence: TGCGCCAGCAGTTCCGGGACAGCTTCTGAAAAACTGTTTTTT. Its protein product is CASSSGTASEKLFF.